The sequence of this TCR beta chain was determined in a study of OX40 agonist ivuxolimab in advanced cancers. Study-wide context: Partial responses were achieved by three patients, one with hepatocellular carcinoma and two with cutaneous melanoma.

Worth noting for this clone: Antigen specificity is unknown.

This CDR3 is 16 amino acids long. V gave up 3 bases and J gave up 12 bases; unmatched junction bases: 12. Per germline, CDR1 LGHNA and CDR2 YSLEER. Here immunoSEQ multiplex PCR was the method, and the copy in TCRdb shows in-frame clones only, minus some. The sample includes 130,000 or so clones, 90% to 95% of them seen just once. Blood was sampled at baseline, cycle 4 day 1, and cycle 7 day 1. Findings and caveats of the study: Among T cells, CD8+ cells averaged more expanded clones than CD4+ cells.

The chain carries TRBV4-3 and TRBJ1-6, with TRBD1 matching over 9 bases. This clonotype originated in an adult with an advanced solid tumor such as melanoma, head and neck, liver or kidney cancer. The source was CD4+ or CD8+ T cells sorted from blood, collected in a trial of the OX40 agonist ivuxolimab. Here the CDR3 DNA reads TGCGCCAGCAGCCATCCGGGACAGGGAAAGAGTGTACCCCTCCACTTT. Its translation: CASSHPGQGKSVPLHF.